This TCR beta chain was sequenced in a study of T cells expressing NK-cell markers. The study's findings and limits: A few of the donors also had these clonotypes leading their CD3+CD56-NKG2C+ fraction.

TCRdb re-called the 5' RACE reads; one entry per CDR3 protein, DNA not given. The sample totals about 140,000 distinct CDR3 sequences; its top ten clones hold 12%. To note about this clonotype: Its specificity is unknown.

The specimen was blood T cells: a sorted CD56 or NKG2C T cell subset, CD4+ or CD8+ T cells, or bulk PBMC T cells (not recorded which). This receptor was taken from a man younger than 30 in good health.

CDR3 protein: CASGLSSWGQGGLSTGELFF. This rearrangement joins TRBV12-5 to TRBJ2-2; with no DNA, the TCRdb D assignment of TRBD1 cannot be verified. The CDR3 extends over 20 amino acids. CDR1 is LGHNT and CDR2 is FRNRAP in the germline V gene.